This T cell receptor (beta chain) was identified during a study of T-cell memory formation after mild COVID-19. The V end lost 4 bases, the J end lost 6 bases, and 19 bases lay between the germline ends. Germline CDR1 SQVTM, CDR2 ANQGSEA. This CDR3 comprises 15 residues. Study-wide findings and caveats: In pre-infection memory, a portion of responding clones appeared, which suggested that cross-reactive memory joined. Those CD4+ clones that contracted were mainly in CM and EM (CD8+ ones in EMRA).

TCRdb re-called the 5' RACE reads through MiXCR, storing one row per CDR3 protein. The sample lists 35,000 to 50,000 distinct CDR3 sequences, 8% to 10% occurring once. This clonotype occurred many times. Its antigen remains unidentified. The chain employs TRBV29-1 and TRBJ2-4; D uncertain. Sequencing used PBMCs or a T cell subset sorted from them (not recorded which). The clonotype was recovered from an adult woman who had mild COVID-19 (a few samples of this study predate the infection). Cell type and time point are not known. The CDR3 nucleotides read TGCAGCGTTGGGGCCGCCACTATCTTGGGAAACATTCAGTACTTC. Translated, it gives CSVGAATILGNIQYF.